This T cell receptor beta chain originates from a study of vaccination and CD4 T cells after COVID-19. Study at large: Post-vaccine sample collection happened at a median of around 77 days after dose two, ranging 14 to 241. Cells received overlapping spike peptides from SARS-CoV-2, HCoV-NL63, HCoV-OC43 and HCoV-229E as stimulation. Control cultures were given a CEFX pool, an HIV-1 Nef pool, or no peptide. General study points: The study found median SARS-CoV-2-reactive clonotypes rising from around 20 to 38, not significantly.

V trimming: 6 bases; J trimming: 4 bases; junction bases outside the gene matches: 11. This CDR3 has 16 residues. Germline values: CDR1 SEHNR, CDR2 FQNEAQ (reference sequence). The Oncomine TCR Beta short-read assay was applied to DNA of cultured CD4+ T cells. TCRdb re-called the PCR reads with MiXCR, one entry per CDR3 protein. The sample has approximately 11,000 distinct CDR3 sequences; around 41% are singletons. Treatment specified: approximately 11-day PBMC culture with coronavirus spike peptide pools or control peptides (ViraFEST assay). This clonotype has a handful of counts. Its antigen remains unidentified.

The source is a human donor who had recovered from COVID-19. This rearrangement joins TRBV7-9 to TRBJ1-5; 8 bases agree with TRBD1. The sequenced sample was CD4+ T cells from blood, cultured in vitro, obtained after SARS-CoV-2 vaccination. CDR3 coding DNA: TGTGCCAGCAGTTCAGGGGGCCCGGGAGGGAATCAGCCCCAGCATTTT. Residues: CASSSGGPGGNQPQHF.